Given below is one T cell receptor beta chain in context. Its matching antigen is unknown. Peripheral blood came from all dose cohorts at three timepoints. The sample belongs to a study of OX40 agonist ivuxolimab in advanced cancers. Whole-study context: Dose-escalation patients suffered from hepatocellular carcinoma, melanoma, renal cell or head and neck cancer. Having had anti-PD-1, anti-PD-L1 or anti-CTLA-4 therapy before was allowed, and under 50% had some. Study-level points and caveats: Dosing at 0.1 to 3.0 mg/kg was accompanied by clonal expansion of CD4+ and CD8+ blood T cells by week 6.

Only in-frame clones appear in the TCRdb table, and some are missing; sequencing was by immunoSEQ multiplex PCR. The profile shows 40,000 to 45,000 clones, 70% to 90% of them singletons. Germline CDR1 reads MDHEN; CDR2 reads SYDVKM. The junction had 9 bases not matched to a gene; V was cut back by 6 bases and J by 2 bases. There are 17 residues in the CDR3. This sequence originates from an adult with an advanced solid tumor such as melanoma, head and neck, liver or kidney cancer. Sequencing used CD4+ or CD8+ T cells sorted from blood, obtained in a trial of the OX40 agonist ivuxolimab. The J gene is TRBJ2-1, the V gene TRBV28; the match to TRBD2 covers 11 bases. The CDR3 nucleotides are TGTGCCAGCAGCCCGATCGGGACTAGCGGAGCCTACAATGAGCAGTTCTTC. Residues: CASSPIGTSGAYNEQFF.